Included here is one T cell receptor beta chain sequence, with context. What it binds is not known. The sample comes from a study of Ad26.COV2.S vaccination and SARS-CoV-2 variants. The overall study: Within the COV1001 Ad26.COV2.S trial arm, the donor was enrolled.

The treatment is: around 19 received Ad26.COV2.S at low or high dose, single or two shots; about 5 received placebo; per-sample allocation not given. Sampling took place 63 days after the first vaccine or placebo injection. An adult of 18-55 years in Boston served as donor. TCRdb's copy holds only in-frame clones and misses some; the assay was immunoSEQ multiplex PCR. Among 380,000 or so clones listed, 83% were seen once. In germline, CDR1 is SGHAT, CDR2 FQNNGV. The CDR3 runs 16 residues. V shed 8 bases and J 0 bases; nucleotides not matched to a gene: 7. The study's findings and limits: Substantial post-vaccination breadth of spike-specific CD8+ and CD4+ T cell responses was reported. Similar non-spike TCR breadth was observed in recipients of vaccine and of placebo.

This sequence was found in a person between 18 and 65 years old who received the Ad26.COV2.S COVID-19 vaccine or a placebo. This chain connects TRBV11-2 to TRBJ2-2, with 9 bases fitting TRBD2. The sample in question was peripheral blood, obtained in a trial of Ad26.COV2.S vaccine versus placebo. CDR3 bases: TGTGCCAGCCGCGGGGCGGGGGGGACGAACACCGGGGAGCTGTTTTTT. It yields the protein CASRGAGGTNTGELFF.